The T cell receptor beta chain under discussion was sequenced for a study of blood T cell repertoires in COVID-19. The wider study: Samples taken during acute and convalescent COVID-19 were collected in the United States, Italy and Spain.

The CDR3 contains 15 residues. V was shortened by 1 base and J by 0 bases, with 10 bases between the two germline ends. The V gene's germline CDR1 is KGHSH and CDR2 LQKENI. Measured with immunoSEQ multiplex PCR; TCRdb has only the in-frame clones, and not every one. The sample yields 150,000 to 200,000 clones, 85% to 90% seen once. The clonotype was recovered from a man between 18 and 35 years old with acute or convalescent COVID-19. Sequenced input: peripheral blood. The chain employs TRBV18 and TRBJ2-7, with TRBD1 as a possible D gene (5 bases). The CDR3 is CASSPRKDNSYEQYF. The CDR3 DNA is TGTGCCAGCTCACCACGTAAGGACAACTCCTACGAGCAGTACTTC.